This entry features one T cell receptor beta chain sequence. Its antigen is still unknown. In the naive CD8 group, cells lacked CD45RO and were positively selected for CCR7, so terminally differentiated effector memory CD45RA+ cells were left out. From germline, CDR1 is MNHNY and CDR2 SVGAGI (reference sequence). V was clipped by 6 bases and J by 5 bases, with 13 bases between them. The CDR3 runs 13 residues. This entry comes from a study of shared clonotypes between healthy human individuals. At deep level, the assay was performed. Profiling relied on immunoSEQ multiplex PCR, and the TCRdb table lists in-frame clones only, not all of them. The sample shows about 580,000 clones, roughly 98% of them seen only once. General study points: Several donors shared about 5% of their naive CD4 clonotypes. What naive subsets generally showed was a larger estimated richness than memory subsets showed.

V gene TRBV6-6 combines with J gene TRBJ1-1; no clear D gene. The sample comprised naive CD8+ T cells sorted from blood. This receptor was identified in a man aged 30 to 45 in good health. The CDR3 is CASRSGSRTEAFF. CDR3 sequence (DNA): TGTGCCAGCAGGTCCGGATCTAGGACTGAAGCTTTCTTT.